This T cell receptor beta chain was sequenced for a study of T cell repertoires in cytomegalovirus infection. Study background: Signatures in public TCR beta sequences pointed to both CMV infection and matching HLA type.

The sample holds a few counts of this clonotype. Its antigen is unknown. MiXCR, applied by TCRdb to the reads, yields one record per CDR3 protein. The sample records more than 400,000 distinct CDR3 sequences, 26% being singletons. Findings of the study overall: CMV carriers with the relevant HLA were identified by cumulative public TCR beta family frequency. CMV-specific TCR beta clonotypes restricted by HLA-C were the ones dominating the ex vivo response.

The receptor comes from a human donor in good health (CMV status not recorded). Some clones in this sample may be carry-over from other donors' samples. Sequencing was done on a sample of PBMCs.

CDR3 nucleotides: TGTGCCAGCAGTCCCGGGACTAGCTGGAATGAGCAGTTCTTC. Protein sequence: CASSPGTSWNEQFF. The chain links TRBV12-3 or TRBV12-4 to TRBJ2-1, with TRBD2 identical over 9 bases. The CDR3 has 14 amino acids. Losses at the gene ends were 5 bases for V and 7 bases for J; bases not matched to a gene: 6.